These T cell receptor beta chains were read from a single sample in a study of cytomegalovirus exposure and HLA in healthy donors. TCRdb's copy holds only in-frame clones and misses some; the assay was immunoSEQ multiplex PCR. Of approximately 93,000 clones in the sample, 65% to 85% are singletons; the top ten hold about 3.8%. The material sequenced was PBMCs. These receptors originate from a man aged 45 to 65 in good health and CMV-seronegative. Both conserved end residues are trimmed from each CDR3. A D gene is named only where the DNA matches it firmly. Clone size is not always given. Where it is, it says once, few, many or a class for expanded clones.

j_call d_call v_call clone_size cdr3_aa
TRBJ2-7 NA TRBV28 NA ASCIGTKNGYEQY
TRBJ2-2 NA TRBV5-1 NA ASKGKMNIGELF
TRBJ1-2 TRBD1 TRBV4-2 NA ASSQDQTGEGNGYT
TRBJ1-3 TRBD1 TRBV28 NA ASSPAGQNSGNTIY
TRBJ2-2 NA TRBV28 NA ASSLRGSGELF
TRBJ2-7 NA TRBV5-1 NA ASSLRMIGGEQY
TRBJ2-7 NA TRBV7-9 NA SSSLRISYEQY
TRBJ1-1 TRBD1 TRBV27 NA ASSLYGTGGLTEAF
TRBJ2-7 TRBD2 TRBV5-1 NA ASSLASGRTLPYEQY
TRBJ1-5 TRBD1 TRBV15 NA ATRTGGIGPQH
TRBJ2-2 TRBD2 TRBV28 NA AHRRLAENTGELF
TRBJ2-3 TRBD2 TRBV10-3 NA AISALAGVADTQY
TRBJ2-2 NA TRBV11-2 NA ASGLRGPGELF
TRBJ2-5 NA TRBV6-4 NA ASSDSPGMKTQY
TRBJ2-7 TRBD1 TRBV7-9 NA ASSLAPTLGQGGPYEQY
TRBJ1-5 NA TRBV28 NA ASSFPTGMGGSPQH
TRBJ2-7 NA TRBV7-6 once ASSLAGSGEQY
TRBJ2-1 TRBD2 TRBV9 NA ASSVSRGEEF
TRBJ1-2 NA TRBV6-1 NA ASRGEEARGYT
TRBJ1-4 TRBD1 TRBV30 once AWVDRASPSLF
NA TRBD2 TRBV7-8 NA ASSGLAGGEQY
TRBJ1-1 TRBD1 TRBV7-8 NA ASSFQTRDSEAF
TRBJ1-1 NA TRBV6-5 NA ASSYSKSMNTEAF
TRBJ2-5 NA TRBV21-1 NA ASSMGPDNQETQY
TRBJ1-5 TRBD1 TRBV28 NA ASSLGTAYSNQPQH
TRBJ2-3 TRBD2 TRBV9 NA ASSDGLAEHTDTQY
TRBJ2-7 NA TRBV2 NA ASSEKAAYEQY
TRBJ2-6 TRBD1 TRBV19 NA ASSGGGQGWANVLT
TRBJ2-5 NA TRBV21-1 NA ASSKVCGGREETQY
TRBJ1-2 NA TRBV10-3 NA ATSGVGGDGYT
TRBJ1-1 TRBD1 TRBV28 NA ASSLFVGTEGRAF
TRBJ2-1 TRBD2 TRBV7-3 NA ASSFSGSSYNEQF
TRBJ2-1 TRBD1 TRBV10-3 once AISETRGQPYNEQF
TRBJ2-3 TRBD2 TRBV5-1 NA ASGGTSGSGADTQY
TRBJ1-2 TRBD1 TRBV7-2 NA ASSLGQGYGYT
TRBJ2-1 TRBD2 TRBV9 NA ASSSRSLAGGYNEQF
TRBJ1-2 NA TRBV30 NA AWGGWEAHGYT
NA TRBD2 TRBV5-1 NA ASSLAAGSYEQY
TRBJ2-4 NA TRBV9 NA ASSAGGPGTNIQY